This TCR beta chain was captured by sequencing in a study of OX40 agonist ivuxolimab in advanced cancers. Study-level information: The study treated patients with ivuxolimab, an agonistic anti-OX40 (CD134) antibody. Patients were approximately 80% male with ages roughly 20 to 90, mean 60.

Findings and limits, study-wide: Dose levels from 0.1 to 3.0 mg/kg saw CD4+ and CD8+ blood T cells expand clonally by week 6.

On cycle 4 day 1 and cycle 7 day 1, as well as at baseline, blood was sampled. This clone is judged medium-sized. The antigen is not known. The CDR3 loop spans 17 amino acids. The trim removed 3 bases at V and 0 bases at J, leaving 7 bases unmatched. Germline V gives CDR1 SGHDT, CDR2 YYEEEE. Sequencing used immunoSEQ multiplex PCR; TCRdb keeps in-frame clones, though not all of them. The sample contains around 39,000 clones, almost 85% of which appear only once. The material was CD4+ or CD8+ T cells sorted from blood, obtained in a trial of the OX40 agonist ivuxolimab. The clonotype was recovered from an adult with an advanced solid tumor such as melanoma, head and neck, liver or kidney cancer. The chain carries TRBV5-6 and TRBJ1-5, with 9 nucleotides matching TRBD1. CDR3 DNA sequence: TGTGCCAGCAGCTCCGGGACAGGGAGAAATAGCAATCAGCCCCAGCATTTT. This sequence encodes CASSSGTGRNSNQPQHF.